Given below is one T cell receptor beta chain in context. What it binds is not known. Indicated treatment: some 20 received Ad26.COV2.S at low or high dose, single or two shots; a few received placebo; per-sample allocation not given. The samples were gathered on day 63 after the first injection of vaccine or placebo. Adults aged 18-55 years in Boston included the donor. Repertoires were generated with immunoSEQ multiplex PCR, while TCRdb's copy carries only in-frame clones and drops some. The repertoire holds about 330,000 clones, with roughly nine tenths as singletons. This sample is part of a study of Ad26.COV2.S vaccination and SARS-CoV-2 variants. Overall study context: Intramuscular Ad26.COV2.S at 5x10^10 or 1x10^11 viral particles. Study conclusions and caveats: Comparable non-spike TCR breadth was observed in vaccine and placebo recipients. There was reportedly substantial breadth in spike-specific CD8+ and CD4+ T cell responses after vaccination.

The clonotype originates from a person aged 18-60 years who received the Ad26.COV2.S COVID-19 vaccine or a placebo. This sample comprised peripheral blood, obtained in a trial of Ad26.COV2.S vaccine versus placebo.

The CDR3, as DNA: TGTGCCAGCAGGGAAGTCGGTGAGCAGTTCTTC. Translated: CASREVGEQFF. The gene calls are TRBV12-3 or TRBV12-4 and TRBJ2-1; no reliable D call. Trimming left V 6 bases short and J 9 bases short, with 9 bases between. This CDR3 spans 11 amino acids.